These 28 T cell receptor beta chains share one sample of origin, sequenced in a study of cytomegalovirus exposure and HLA in healthy donors. The PCR used 60 Vbeta and 13 Jbeta primers. Clones were read by immunoSEQ multiplex PCR, and TCRdb kept only the in-frame ones, dropping some. The repertoire table contains about 190,000 clones. Sequenced sample: PBMCs. Every receptor here comes from a woman under 40 in good health and CMV-seropositive.

The V gene is TRBV18, the J gene TRBJ2-5, with 7 bases identical to TRBD1. Germline values: CDR1 KGHSH, CDR2 LQKENI. This CDR3 has 13 residues. V was clipped by 2 bases and J by 3 bases; unmatched bases: 0. In DNA form, the CDR3 reads TGTGCCAGCTCACCAGGGACAGAAGAGACCCAGTACTTC. Protein: CASSPGTEETQYF.

V usage is TRBV28 and J usage is TRBJ1-1; D not resolved. Germline V lookup: CDR1 MDHEN, CDR2 SYDVKM. The CDR3 length is 13 residues. Trimming shortened V by 1 base and J by 1 base, and 4 bases separated the two germline ends. In DNA form, the CDR3 reads TGTGCCAGCAGTTTATCGTCGAACACTGAAGCTTTCTTT. Its translation: CASSLSSNTEAFF.

The chain joins TRBV5-1 to TRBJ1-3; 9 bases match TRBD1. The V gene's germline CDR1 is SGHRS and CDR2 YFSETQ. This CDR3 has 14 amino acids. The junction had 6 bases not matched to a gene; V was cut back by 7 bases and J by 4 bases. The CDR3 nucleotides are TGCGCCAGCCAGGGACAGGGATTGGGAAACACCATATATTTT. This codes for CASQGQGLGNTIYF.

This chain joins TRBV4-1 and TRBJ2-5; TRBD2 agrees at 14 bases. The CDR3 totals 16 residues. Germline lookup yields CDR1 MGHRA and CDR2 YSYEKL. V lost 5 bases to trimming and J lost 1 base; unmatched junction nucleotides: 3. The CDR3 here is CASSSGLAGGQETQYF. The CDR3 coding sequence is TGCGCCAGCAGCAGTGGACTAGCGGGGGGCCAAGAGACCCAGTACTTC.

The V gene is TRBV29-1, the J gene TRBJ2-7; D not certain. The length of the CDR3 is 14 residues. Trimming took off 5 bases at V and 0 bases at J, with 14 bases between the two ends. Germline V gene data show CDR1 as SQVTM and CDR2 as ANQGSEA. CDR3 in amino acids: CSVLVLISSYEQYF. The CDR3 nucleotides are TGCAGCGTTCTTGTTTTAATTAGCTCCTACGAGCAGTACTTC.

The rearrangement links TRBV30 to TRBJ2-3, with D possibly being TRBD2 (5 bases). The V gene lost 0 bases and the J gene lost 2 bases, with 12 bases spanning the gap. The CDR3 sequence is 15 residues long. Germline CDR1 is GTSNPN and CDR2 is SVGIG (reference sequence). The CDR3 sequence: CAWSVLREFTDTQYF. In DNA, the CDR3 is TGTGCCTGGAGTGTTCTCCGGGAATTCACAGATACGCAGTATTTT.

The chain has TRBV29-1 and TRBJ2-3; TRBD2 agrees at 12 bases. Per germline, CDR1 SQVTM and CDR2 ANQGSEA. V trimming: 7 bases; J trimming: 7 bases; junction bases outside the gene matches: 15. CDR3 length: 16 amino acids. The CDR3 loop reads CSAWTSGMGGWNTQYF. CDR3 bases: TGCAGCGCCTGGACTAGCGGGATGGGGGGTTGGAATACGCAGTATTTT.

J is TRBJ2-5 and V is TRBV5-1; D remains unclear. Germline CDR1 and CDR2: SGHRS and YFSETQ. V dropped 0 bases and J dropped 4 bases, with 13 bases sitting between them. This CDR3 region has 15 residues. In DNA form, the CDR3 reads TGCGCCAGCAGCTTGGTTGACGCCCCGGGAGAGACCCAGTACTTC. Translation: CASSLVDAPGETQYF.

V and J are TRBV7-9 and TRBJ1-1; D unclear. The CDR3 contains 12 residues. Germline CDR1 SEHNR, CDR2 FQNEAQ (reference sequence). V was shortened by 5 bases and J by 5 bases, with 9 bases between the two germline ends. The CDR3 protein is CASSLGRTEAFF. The CDR3 DNA sequence: TGTGCCAGCAGCCTGGGGAGGACTGAAGCTTTCTTT.

This chain joins TRBV18 and TRBJ1-5, with D perhaps matching TRBD1 (6 bases). This CDR3 is 12 amino acids long. Deletions cut 6 bases from V and 7 bases from J, with 10 bases between. Germline V gives CDR1 KGHSH, CDR2 LQKENI. CDR3 nucleotides: TGTGCCAGCTCCGACAGGAACCAGCCCCAGCATTTT. Its translation: CASSDRNQPQHF.

The gene calls are TRBV7-2 and TRBJ2-5, with D possibly TRBD2 on 6 matching bases. In germline, CDR1 is SGHTA, CDR2 FQGNSA. V was clipped by 5 bases and J by 4 bases, with 14 bases between them. CDR3 length equals 14 residues. The CDR3 protein is CASSGRDLRETQYF. CDR3 coding DNA: TGTGCCAGCAGCGGTCGGGACTTAAGAGAGACCCAGTACTTC.

The chain couples TRBV7-6 to TRBJ1-2, with 11 nucleotides matching TRBD1. The CDR3 spans 15 residues. From germline, CDR1 is SGHVS and CDR2 FNYEAQ. The J segment lost 3 bases and the V segment lost 1 base, leaving 1 base of the junction unmatched. CDR3 loop: CASSLGTGGDYGYTF. The CDR3 DNA sequence: TGTGCCAGCAGCTTAGGGACAGGGGGCGACTATGGCTACACCTTC.

The chain carries TRBV19 and TRBJ1-2; 9 bases align to TRBD1. The CDR3 length is 16 residues. With V trimmed by 6 bases and J by 8 bases, 16 bases remained unmatched. The V gene's germline CDR1 is LNHDA and CDR2 SQIVND (reference sequence). The CDR3 protein is CASRGDRGQGFFGYTF. CDR3 sequence (DNA): TGTGCCAGTAGAGGGGACCGGGGACAGGGATTTTTCGGCTACACCTTC.

The gene calls are TRBV11-2 and TRBJ1-1; 8 bases fit TRBD1. The CDR3 has 15 amino acids. Germline V lookup: CDR1 SGHAT, CDR2 FQNNGV. V trimming: 5 bases; J trimming: 5 bases; junction bases outside the gene matches: 10. The CDR3 is CASSIAGGAGTEAFF. The CDR3 coding sequence is TGTGCCAGCAGCATCGCAGGGGGCGCGGGGACTGAAGCTTTCTTT. The variable domain in full, completed from reference TRBV11-2 and TRBJ1-1, reads EAGVAQSPRYKIIEKRQSVAFWCNPISGHATLYWYQQILGQGPKLLIQFQNNGVVDDSQLPKDRFSAERLKGVDSTLKIQPAKLEDSAVYLCASSIAGGAGTEAFFGQGTRLTVV.

This chain uses TRBV5-8 with TRBJ1-1; D remains unclear. This CDR3 spans 16 amino acids. Germline lookup yields CDR1 SGHTS and CDR2 YDEGEE. V was trimmed by 0 bases and J by 2 bases, leaving 14 bases between them. CDR3: CASSLVNGHLNTEAFF. CDR3 sequence (DNA): TGTGCCAGCAGCTTGGTAAATGGGCATCTTAACACTGAAGCTTTCTTT. Looking up the rest from reference TRBV5-8 and TRBJ1-1 gives the full variable domain: EAGVTQSPTHLIKTRGQQATLRCSPISGHTSVYWYQQALGLGLQFLLWYDEGEERNRGNFPPRFSGRQFPNYSSELNVNALELEDSALYLCASSLVNGHLNTEAFFGQGTRLTVV.

The rearrangement links TRBV6-1 to TRBJ2-1; D possibly corresponds to TRBD1 (5 bases). From germline, CDR1 is MNHNS and CDR2 SASEGT. This CDR3 is built from 14 residues. The V and J ends lost 8 bases and 5 bases respectively, with 16 bases between them. CDR3 in amino acids: CASLLLPRDNEQFF. CDR3 bases: TGTGCCAGCCTCCTCTTACCCAGGGACAATGAGCAGTTCTTC.

The rearrangement joins TRBV29-1 to TRBJ2-7; a possible D gene is TRBD2 (6 bases). Germline V lookup: CDR1 SQVTM, CDR2 ANQGSEA. The CDR3 has 15 residues. Trimming left V 3 bases short and J 2 bases short, with 17 bases between. The DNA of the CDR3 is TGCAGCGTTGAGGATTCATTAGCGGCTACCTACGAGCAGTACTTC. Amino acids: CSVEDSLAATYEQYF.

V is TRBV5-8 and J is TRBJ1-3, with TRBD1 identical over 7 bases. This CDR3 has 14 amino acids. Looked up from germline, CDR1 is SGHTS and CDR2 is YDEGEE. Germline trimming cut 3 bases from V and 4 bases from J; bases unmatched to any gene: 4. The CDR3 sequence: CASSWTGQGNTIYF. CDR3 nucleotides: TGTGCCAGCAGCTGGACAGGCCAGGGAAACACCATATATTTT.

The genes are TRBV28 and TRBJ1-1; D is unresolved. V lost 6 bases and J 6 bases, leaving 14 bases between the germline ends. CDR3 length: 13 amino acids. Germline CDR1 and CDR2: MDHEN and SYDVKM. The CDR3 DNA follows: TGTGCCAGCAGGGAGGCATCCGGCCCTGAAGCTTTCTTT. Amino acid sequence: CASREASGPEAFF.

J is TRBJ2-5 and V is TRBV7-9; D perhaps matches TRBD2 (6 bases). Matching the DNA end better, TRBJ2-7 makes the J call doubtful. Looked up from germline, CDR1 is SEHNR and CDR2 is FQNEAQ (reference sequence). The CDR3 length is 15 residues. The CDR3 spells CASSFPGSPVYEQYF. CDR3 nucleotide sequence: TGTGCCAGCAGCTTCCCCGGGAGCCCCGTGTACGAGCAGTACTTC.

J is TRBJ1-6 and V is TRBV19; 7 bases match TRBD1. Per germline, CDR1 LNHDA and CDR2 SQIVND (reference sequence). Trimming cost V 8 bases and J 8 bases; bases outside gene matches: 6. The CDR3 runs to 13 residues. Here the CDR3 DNA reads TGTGCCAGTGGTGACAGGGTAGATTCACCCCTCCACTTT. This sequence encodes CASGDRVDSPLHF.

The J gene is TRBJ2-3, the V gene TRBV7-2, with 7 bases lining up with TRBD2. The CDR3 sequence is 17 residues long. In germline, CDR1 is SGHTA, CDR2 FQGNSA. The ends lost 1 base at V and 5 bases at J; junction bases unmatched: 12. The DNA of the CDR3 is TGTGCCAGCAGCTTAGTATCGGGCGGGAGTATTGTAGATACGCAGTATTTT. Translation: CASSLVSGGSIVDTQYF. Based on the CDR3 plus reference TRBV7-2 and TRBJ2-3, the full variable domain is GAGVSQSPSNKVTEKGKDVELRCDPISGHTALYWYRQSLGQGLEFLIYFQGNSAPDKSGLPSDRFSAERTGGSVSTLTIQRTQQEDSAVYLCASSLVSGGSIVDTQYFGPGTRLTVL.

J is TRBJ2-2 and V is TRBV27; 8 bases are shared with TRBD1. CDR1 is MNHEY, CDR2 SMNVEV, per germline (reference sequence). The CDR3 runs to 17 residues. Trimming removed 2 bases from V and 0 bases from J; junction bases left unmatched: 5. Here the CDR3 reads CASSLMAGGSNTGELFF. The CDR3 DNA follows: TGTGCCAGCAGTTTAATGGCAGGGGGCTCGAACACCGGGGAGCTGTTTTTT.

This chain uses TRBV7-2 with TRBJ2-7, with 9 bases identical to TRBD2. The ends lost 6 bases at V and 6 bases at J; junction bases unmatched: 6. Looked up from germline, CDR1 is SGHTA and CDR2 is FQGNSA. CDR3 length equals 13 residues. This CDR3 is CASRAGLAFEQYF. CDR3 bases: TGTGCCAGCAGGGCGGGACTAGCTTTCGAGCAGTACTTC. The complete variable domain, with remaining parts taken from reference TRBV7-2 and TRBJ2-7, reads GAGVSQSPSNKVTEKGKDVELRCDPISGHTALYWYRQSLGQGLEFLIYFQGNSAPDKSGLPSDRFSAERTGGSVSTLTIQRTQQEDSAVYLCASRAGLAFEQYFGPGTRLTVT.

The chain recombines TRBV6-1 with TRBJ2-1; 7 nucleotides align to TRBD2. With V trimmed by 5 bases and J by 8 bases, 3 bases remained unmatched. CDR1 and CDR2 (germline): MNHNS, SASEGT. This CDR3 is built from 12 residues. The CDR3 loop is CASSRLAHEQFF. CDR3 DNA: TGTGCCAGCAGTAGACTAGCCCATGAGCAGTTCTTC.

This sequence joins TRBV4-3 and TRBJ1-4; D perhaps matches TRBD1 (5 bases). CDR3 length: 16 residues. V shed 2 bases and J shed 8 bases, with 18 bases lying between them. Germline V gives CDR1 LGHNA, CDR2 YSLEER. CDR3 nucleotide sequence: TGCGCCAGCAGCCAATTATCCGCAGGGCAGGACGAAAAACTGTTTTTT. This sequence encodes CASSQLSAGQDEKLFF.

The genes are TRBV27 and TRBJ2-5, with D unresolved. Judging by the DNA end, TRBJ2-7 fits better; the J call may be wrong. Germline V gives CDR1 MNHEY, CDR2 SMNVEV (reference sequence). There are 11 residues in the CDR3. CDR3 protein: CASSLGHEQYF. In DNA, the CDR3 is TGTGCCAGCAGTCTCGGACACGAGCAGTACTTC.

The V and J genes are TRBV30 and TRBJ2-1, with 9 bases lining up with TRBD2. The length of the CDR3 is 13 residues. Germline V gives CDR1 GTSNPN, CDR2 SVGIG (reference sequence). The V segment lost 0 bases and the J segment 11 bases; nucleotides outside the gene matches: 5. The CDR3 reads CAWSVGGRGKQFF. CDR3 bases: TGTGCCTGGAGTGTCGGCGGGAGGGGGAAGCAGTTCTTC.